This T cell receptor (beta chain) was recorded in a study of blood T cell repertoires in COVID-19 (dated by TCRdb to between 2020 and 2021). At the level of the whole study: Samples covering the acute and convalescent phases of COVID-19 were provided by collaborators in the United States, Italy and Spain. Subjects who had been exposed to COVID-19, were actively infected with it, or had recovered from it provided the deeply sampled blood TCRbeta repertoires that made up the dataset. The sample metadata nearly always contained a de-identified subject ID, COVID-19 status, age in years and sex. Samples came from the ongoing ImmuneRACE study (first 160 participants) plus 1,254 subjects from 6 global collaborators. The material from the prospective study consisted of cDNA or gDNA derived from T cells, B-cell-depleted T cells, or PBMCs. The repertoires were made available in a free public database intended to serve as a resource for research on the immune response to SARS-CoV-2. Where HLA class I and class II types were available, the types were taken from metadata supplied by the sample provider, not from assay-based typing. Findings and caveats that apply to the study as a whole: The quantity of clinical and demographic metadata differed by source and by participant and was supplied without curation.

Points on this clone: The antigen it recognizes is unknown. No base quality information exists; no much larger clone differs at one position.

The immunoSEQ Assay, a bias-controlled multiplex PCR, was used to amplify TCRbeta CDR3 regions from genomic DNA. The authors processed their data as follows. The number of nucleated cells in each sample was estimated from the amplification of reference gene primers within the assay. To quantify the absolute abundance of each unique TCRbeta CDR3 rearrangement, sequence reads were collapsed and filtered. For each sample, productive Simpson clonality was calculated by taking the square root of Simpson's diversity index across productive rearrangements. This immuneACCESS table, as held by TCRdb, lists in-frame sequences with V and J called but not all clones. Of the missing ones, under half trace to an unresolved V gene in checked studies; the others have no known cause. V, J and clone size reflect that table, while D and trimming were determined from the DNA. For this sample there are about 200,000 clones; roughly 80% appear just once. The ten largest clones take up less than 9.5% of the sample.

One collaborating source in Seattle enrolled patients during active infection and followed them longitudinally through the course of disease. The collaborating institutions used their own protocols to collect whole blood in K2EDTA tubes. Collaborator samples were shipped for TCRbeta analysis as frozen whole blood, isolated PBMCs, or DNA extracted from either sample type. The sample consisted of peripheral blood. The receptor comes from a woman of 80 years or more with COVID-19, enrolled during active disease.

The CDR3 protein: CASSLSGTGIFEGGGYTF. The sequence in DNA is TGTGCCAGCAGTTTGTCCGGGACAGGTATATTTGAAGGTGGTGGCTACACCTTC. This chain is built from TRBV27 and TRBJ1-2; TRBD1 fits 8 bases in the junction. Trimming accounts for 3 bases at V and 7 bases at J, while the number of junction bases matched to no gene is 19. CDR1 and CDR2 are read off the germline V gene (reference sequence) as MNHEY and SMNVEV. The CDR3 measures 18 amino acids from cysteine to phenylalanine. Only the CDR3 region is kept as DNA, spanning 54 bases read in frame from base 1.